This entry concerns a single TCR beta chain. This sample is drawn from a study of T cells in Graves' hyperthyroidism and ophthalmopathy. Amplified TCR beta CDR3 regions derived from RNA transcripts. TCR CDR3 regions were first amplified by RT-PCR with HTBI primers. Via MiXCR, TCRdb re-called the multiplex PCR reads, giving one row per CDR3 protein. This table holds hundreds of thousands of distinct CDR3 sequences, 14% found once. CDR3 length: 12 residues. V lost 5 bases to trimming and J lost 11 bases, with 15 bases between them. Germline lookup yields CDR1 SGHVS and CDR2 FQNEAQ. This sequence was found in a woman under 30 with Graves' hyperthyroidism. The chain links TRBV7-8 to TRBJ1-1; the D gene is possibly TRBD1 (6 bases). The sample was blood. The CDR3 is CASSLRGEWAFF. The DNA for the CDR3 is TGTGCCAGCAGCCTTAGGGGGGAATGGGCTTTCTTT.